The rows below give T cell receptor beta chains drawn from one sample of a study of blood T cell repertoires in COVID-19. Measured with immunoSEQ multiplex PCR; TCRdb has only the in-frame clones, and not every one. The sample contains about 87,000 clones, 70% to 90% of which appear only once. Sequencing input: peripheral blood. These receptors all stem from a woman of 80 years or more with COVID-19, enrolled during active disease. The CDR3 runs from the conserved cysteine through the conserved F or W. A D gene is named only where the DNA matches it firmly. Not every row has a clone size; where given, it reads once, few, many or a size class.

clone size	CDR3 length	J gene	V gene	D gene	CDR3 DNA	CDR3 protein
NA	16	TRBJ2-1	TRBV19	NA	TGTGCCAGTAAGGTGGAGTGGGGCGGGATGTACAATGAGCAGTTCTTC	CASKVEWGGMYNEQFF
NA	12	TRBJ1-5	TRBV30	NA	TGTGCCTGGAGAAAGGAGAATCAGCCCCAGCATTTT	CAWRKENQPQHF
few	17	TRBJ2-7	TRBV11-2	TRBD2	TGTGCCAGCAGCTTAGCGGCTAGCGGGAGAAATTACGGCGAGCAGTACTTC	CASSLAASGRNYGEQYF
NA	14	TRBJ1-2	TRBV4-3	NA	TGCGCCAGCAGCCTGACGGGACAAATCTATGGCTACACCTTC	CASSLTGQIYGYTF
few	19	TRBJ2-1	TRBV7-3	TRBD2	TGTGCCAGCAGCTTAACCGGACTAGCGGGAGGCCTAAGCTACAATGAGCAGTTCTTC	CASSLTGLAGGLSYNEQFF
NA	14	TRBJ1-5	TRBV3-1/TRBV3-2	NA	TGTGCCAGCAGCCGCGGGAATAGCAATCAGCCCCAGCATTTT	CASSRGNSNQPQHF
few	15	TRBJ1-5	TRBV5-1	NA	TGCGCCAGCAGCCTAGGACAGAGAGGCAATCAGCCCCAGCATTTT	CASSLGQRGNQPQHF
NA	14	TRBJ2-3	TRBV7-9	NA	TGTGCCAGCAGCTTAGGTACGGGGTTAGATACGCAGTATTTT	CASSLGTGLDTQYF
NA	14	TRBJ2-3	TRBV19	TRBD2	TGTGCCAGTAGAAGCGGGGGAGGTGCAGATACGCAGTATTTT	CASRSGGGADTQYF
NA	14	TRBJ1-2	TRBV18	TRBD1	TGTGCCAGCTCTCCCACGACAGGGCTAGGCGGCTACACCTTC	CASSPTTGLGGYTF
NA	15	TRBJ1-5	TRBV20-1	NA	TGCAGTGCTAGTCGGGGACTGGGGAGCAATCAGCCCCAGCATTTT	CSASRGLGSNQPQHF
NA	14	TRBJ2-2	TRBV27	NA	TGTGCCAGCAGTGCCAGCAGGGTGGCCGGGGAGCTGTTTTTT	CASSASRVAGELFF
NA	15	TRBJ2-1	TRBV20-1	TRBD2	TGCAGTGCTAGTCCCCGGGGACTAGCAACCCAAGGGGAGTTCTTC	CSASPRGLATQGEFF
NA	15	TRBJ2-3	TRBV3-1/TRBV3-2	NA	TGTGCCAGCAGCCAAGATATGAGGGCCACAGATACGCAGTATTTT	CASSQDMRATDTQYF
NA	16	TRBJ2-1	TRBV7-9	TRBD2	TGTGCCAGCAGCCCCTTAGCGGGGGGGGCGGACAATGAGCAGTTCTTC	CASSPLAGGADNEQFF
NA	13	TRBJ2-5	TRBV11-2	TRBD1	TGTGCCAGCAGCCGACAGGGGGCCGAGACCCAGTACTTC	CASSRQGAETQYF
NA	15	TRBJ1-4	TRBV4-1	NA	TGCGCCAGCAGCCAAGATGGCAGGGGTCTAGAAAAACTGTTTTTT	CASSQDGRGLEKLFF
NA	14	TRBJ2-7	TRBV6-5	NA	TGTGCCAGCGTGGGCCAGGGTTTTTGGCTCGAGCAGTACTTC	CASVGQGFWLEQYF